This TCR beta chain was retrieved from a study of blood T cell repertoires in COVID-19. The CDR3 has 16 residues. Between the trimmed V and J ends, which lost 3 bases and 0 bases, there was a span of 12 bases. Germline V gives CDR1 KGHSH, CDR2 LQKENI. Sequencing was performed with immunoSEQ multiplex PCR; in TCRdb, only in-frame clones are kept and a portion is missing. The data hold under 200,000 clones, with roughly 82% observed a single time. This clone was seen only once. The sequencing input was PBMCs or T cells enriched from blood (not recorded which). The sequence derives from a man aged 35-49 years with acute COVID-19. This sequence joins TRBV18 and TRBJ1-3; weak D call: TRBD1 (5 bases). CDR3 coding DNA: TGTGCCAGCTCACCTTATACAGGTCCCTCTGGAAACACCATATATTTT. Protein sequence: CASSPYTGPSGNTIYF.